These 22 T cell receptor beta chains came from one sample sequenced in a study of OX40 agonist ivuxolimab in advanced cancers. Sequenced by immunoSEQ multiplex PCR; TCRdb stores in-frame clones only, minus some. The sample carries roughly 29,000 clones, about nine tenths recorded once. The sample in question was CD4+ or CD8+ T cells sorted from blood, obtained in a trial of the OX40 agonist ivuxolimab. These receptors all come from an adult with an advanced solid tumor such as melanoma, head and neck, liver or kidney cancer.

The chain couples TRBV6-1 to TRBJ2-4; 7 bases match TRBD1. Germline loops: CDR1 MNHNS, CDR2 SASEGT. The CDR3 extends over 17 amino acids. V was pared by 0 bases and J by 1 base, with 6 bases of the junction left unmatched. The CDR3 sequence is CASSEAGTAGAKNIQYF. The CDR3 DNA reads TGTGCCAGCAGTGAAGCGGGGACAGCTGGGGCCAAAAACATTCAGTACTTC.

The rearrangement uses TRBV7-7 and TRBJ2-5; 7 nucleotides match TRBD2. The V and J ends lost 2 bases and 5 bases, in that order; junction bases with no gene match: 5. Germline V lookup: CDR1 SSHAT, CDR2 FNYEAQ (reference sequence). This CDR3 region has 14 residues. The CDR3 nucleotides are TGTGCCAGCAGCTTATGGGGGGGGTTGGAGACCCAGTACTTC. This codes for CASSLWGGLETQYF.

This clone was picked up one time. The rearrangement uses TRBV11-3 and TRBJ2-3; TRBD1 or TRBD2 may be the D gene (5 bases each). V gave up 4 bases and J gave up 6 bases, with 26 bases separating them. This CDR3 is built from 18 residues. Germline V CDR1 and CDR2: SGHNT, YENEEA. In DNA form, the CDR3 reads TGTGCCAGCAGCTCCCTGGGATCCCAGGGCGGGTTCGGGGATACGCAGTATTTT. Encoded protein: CASSSLGSQGGFGDTQYF.

The gene calls are TRBV7-9 and TRBJ1-2; 8 bases are a match to TRBD1. Germline-derived CDR1 and CDR2 are SEHNR and FQNEAQ (reference sequence). The CDR3 runs to 13 residues. The V and J ends lost 7 bases and 8 bases, in that order; junction bases with no gene match: 9. CDR3 DNA: TGTGCCAGCACCGTGGACAGGGTAGAGGGCTACACCTTC. Translation gives CASTVDRVEGYTF.

The chain recombines TRBV5-5 with TRBJ2-7; TRBD2 aligns across 7 bases. Germline trimming cut 0 bases from V and 2 bases from J; bases unmatched to any gene: 5. Germline lookup yields CDR1 SGHKS and CDR2 YYEKEE (reference sequence). The CDR3 covers 15 residues. Here the CDR3 DNA reads TGTGCCAGCAGCTTGGACCTCGGACTAGCCTACGAGCAGTACTTC. Encoded protein: CASSLDLGLAYEQYF.

The chain combines TRBV13 with TRBJ2-2; D not resolved. Germline V lookup: CDR1 PRHDT, CDR2 FYEKMQ (reference sequence). Trimming shortened V by 2 bases and J by 6 bases, and 4 bases separated the two germline ends. CDR3 length: 12 residues. The CDR3 spells CASSLRAGELFF. Written as DNA, the CDR3 is TGTGCCAGCAGCTTAAGGGCCGGGGAGCTGTTTTTT.

This chain links TRBV19 with TRBJ1-1; 10 bases are shared with TRBD1. The length of the CDR3 is 14 residues. Germline loops: CDR1 LNHDA, CDR2 SQIVND (reference sequence). The V segment lost 4 bases and the J segment 4 bases; nucleotides outside the gene matches: 3. CDR3 in DNA: TGTGCCAGTAGTACGGGACAGGGGAGCACTGAAGCTTTCTTT. This gives the protein CASSTGQGSTEAFF.

This chain uses TRBV15 with TRBJ2-1; 9 positions agree with TRBD1. Germline V gene data show CDR1 as LNHNV and CDR2 as YYDKDF (reference sequence). This CDR3 is built from 13 residues. Trimming cost V 7 bases and J 9 bases; bases outside gene matches: 7. Here the CDR3 DNA reads TGTGCCACCACCCAGACAGGGGGAAGTGAGCAGTTCTTC. It encodes CATTQTGGSEQFF.

The V gene is TRBV7-2, the J gene TRBJ2-7, with a weak D call TRBD1 (6 bases). The CDR3 totals 15 residues. The ends were cut back, 3 bases at V and 4 bases at J, with 16 bases in the middle. CDR1 is SGHTA, CDR2 FQGNSA, per germline. The CDR3 nucleotides read TGTGCCAGCAGCTTGCGGCAGGGGAGTCAATACGAGCAGTACTTC. Translated, it gives CASSLRQGSQYEQYF.

The DNA for the CDR3 is TGTGCCAGCAGTTACTCATCTAGCGGAGGGGTGGATACGCAGTATTTT. Translation gives CASSYSSSGGVDTQYF. The chain has TRBV6-5 and TRBJ2-3; 7 nucleotides align to TRBD2. Trimming removed 0 bases from V and 6 bases from J; junction bases left unmatched: 9. The CDR3 length is 16 residues. Germline lookup yields CDR1 MNHEY and CDR2 SVGAGI.

This clone came up once. The J gene is TRBJ2-7, the V gene TRBV10-2; D is unclear. V was trimmed by 3 bases and J by 5 bases, leaving 8 bases between them. CDR1 and CDR2 (germline): WSHSY, SAAADI. CDR3 size: 12 residues. The DNA of the CDR3 is TGCGCCAGCAGTGATAGGGAAGACGAGCAGTACTTC. This encodes CASSDREDEQYF.

The chain has TRBV15 and TRBJ2-2; 9 positions agree with TRBD2. The length of the CDR3 is 15 residues. CDR1 and CDR2 (germline): LNHNV, YYDKDF (reference sequence). V was pared by 3 bases and J by 6 bases, with 5 bases of the junction left unmatched. The CDR3: CATSRWASGAGELFF. The CDR3 region has the DNA TGTGCCACCAGCAGGTGGGCTAGCGGGGCCGGGGAGCTGTTTTTT.

The chain carries TRBV7-4 and TRBJ2-7, with D maybe TRBD1 (6 bases). V shed 3 bases and J shed 0 bases, with 9 bases lying between them. The germline gives CDR1 SGHVT, CDR2 SQSDAQ. The CDR3 has 14 amino acids. CDR3 in amino acids: CASSFQGRSYEQYF. The CDR3 DNA sequence: TGTGCCAGCAGCTTTCAGGGGCGCTCCTACGAGCAGTACTTC.

The table lists this clone with a count of one. The V gene is TRBV5-6, the J gene TRBJ2-2; D possibly corresponds to TRBD1 (5 bases). Germline lookup yields CDR1 SGHDT and CDR2 YYEEEE. V was clipped by 0 bases and J by 6 bases, with 12 bases between them. The CDR3 runs to 15 residues. The CDR3 loop is CASSLGSRAAGELFF. Written as DNA, the CDR3 is TGTGCCAGCAGCTTGGGATCCAGGGCCGCCGGGGAGCTGTTTTTT.

The genes are TRBV2 and TRBJ2-7, with TRBD1 as a possible D gene (8 bases). The CDR3 sequence is 16 residues long. Germline CDR1 and CDR2: SNHLY and FYNNEI. The ends were cut back, 7 bases at V and 2 bases at J, with 21 bases in the middle. The CDR3 loop is CASIIGRTGTTYEQYF. For the CDR3, the DNA is TGTGCCAGCATCATTGGGAGGACAGGGACTACCTACGAGCAGTACTTC.

The chain employs TRBV5-4 and TRBJ2-1; possibly TRBD2 for D (6 bases). This CDR3 spans 14 amino acids. V lost 2 bases to trimming and J lost 2 bases, with 8 bases between them. Germline values: CDR1 SGHNT, CDR2 YYREEE (reference sequence). This CDR3 is CASSLGGAYNEQFF. CDR3 nucleotides: TGTGCCAGCAGCTTAGGCGGGGCCTACAATGAGCAGTTCTTC.

Here the CDR3 reads CASSLGAGSYNEQFF. In nucleotides, the CDR3 is TGTGCCAGCAGCTTAGGGGCAGGATCTTACAATGAGCAGTTCTTC. V is TRBV7-9 and J is TRBJ2-1; D not resolved. The CDR3 consists of 15 residues. Germline values: CDR1 SEHNR, CDR2 FQNEAQ (reference sequence). The V end was cut by 1 base, the J end by 4 bases, with 11 bases between.

The chain couples TRBV18 to TRBJ1-1, with D tentatively TRBD1 (6 bases). CDR3 length: 12 residues. Looked up from germline, CDR1 is KGHSH and CDR2 is LQKENI. The germline V and J ends were trimmed by 2 bases and 7 bases, with 8 bases remaining between them. CDR3 DNA: TGTGCCAGCTCACCAACAGGGATTGAAGCTTTCTTT. This gives the protein CASSPTGIEAFF.

Comments on this clone: A far more abundant clone sits one base away, making this likely a read error. Other DNA sequences in this sample translate to the same CDR3. The V gene is TRBV11-3, the J gene TRBJ2-1, with D unresolved. Germline assignment: CDR1 SGHNT and CDR2 YENEEA. Deletions cut 5 bases from V and 7 bases from J, with 12 bases between. The CDR3 totals 13 residues. This chain's CDR3 is CASSQDFHNEQFF. The CDR3 DNA reads TGTGCCAGCAGCCAAGATTTTCATAATGAGCAGTTCTTC.

The chain joins TRBV6-5 to TRBJ1-1; 8 bases are shared with TRBD1. V shed 5 bases, J shed 8 bases, and the junction held 7 bases outside the gene matches. Looked up from germline, CDR1 is MNHEY and CDR2 is SVGAGI. This CDR3 has 13 amino acids. CDR3 amino acids: CASSPQGAREAFF. CDR3 in DNA: TGTGCCAGCAGTCCCCAGGGGGCGCGGGAAGCTTTCTTT.

The chain carries TRBV19 and TRBJ2-7; D is possibly TRBD2 (5 bases). Germline CDR1 LNHDA, CDR2 SQIVND (reference sequence). V was shortened by 4 bases and J by 3 bases, with 10 bases between the two germline ends. The CDR3 is made up of 13 amino acids. CDR3 coding DNA: TGTGCCAGTAGTACCCGACGGGACTACGAGCAGTACTTC. It codes for CASSTRRDYEQYF.

This chain links TRBV9 with TRBJ2-2; perhaps TRBD2 as D (6 bases). The CDR3 runs 16 residues. Germline V CDR1 and CDR2: SGDLS, YYNGEE. Trimming took off 6 bases at V and 0 bases at J, with 15 bases between the two ends. The CDR3 bases are TGTGCCAGCACCCTAACAAGCGGGCCGAACACCGGGGAGCTGTTTTTT. It translates to CASTLTSGPNTGELFF.